The 32 T cell receptor beta chains listed next were all sequenced from one sample in a study of blood T cell repertoires in COVID-19. Sequencing was performed with immunoSEQ multiplex PCR; in TCRdb, only in-frame clones are kept and a portion is missing. Of around 280,000 clones in the sample, 87% are singletons; the top ten hold under 7%. Sequencing was done on a sample of PBMCs or T cells enriched from blood (not recorded which). The receptors originated from a woman aged 40 to 55 who had recovered from COVID-19.

This clone was seen only once. V gene TRBV15 combines with J gene TRBJ2-5, with TRBD2 as a possible D gene (5 bases). The germline CDR1 and CDR2 sequences are LNHNV and YYDKDF (reference sequence). The CDR3 consists of 14 residues. The V end was cut by 5 bases, the J end by 7 bases, with 17 bases between. CDR3 residues: CATSGTDYLGTQYF. In nucleotides, the CDR3 is TGTGCCACCAGCGGCACAGACTACTTGGGGACCCAGTACTTC.

This chain links TRBV7-2 with TRBJ1-3, with D uncertain. Trimming took 1 base from V and 0 from J, leaving 10 bases between them. The CDR3 length is 16 residues. Germline assignment: CDR1 SGHTA and CDR2 FQGNSA. The CDR3 here is CASSLVAGNSGNTIYF. Written as DNA, the CDR3 is TGTGCCAGCAGCTTAGTCGCGGGGAACTCTGGAAACACCATATATTTT.

This clone was found once. V is TRBV5-1 and J is TRBJ2-5; D ambiguous. Trimming cost V 4 bases and J 5 bases, with 15 bases left between them. Per germline, CDR1 SGHRS and CDR2 YFSETQ. This CDR3 is 14 amino acids long. The CDR3 sequence: CASSLGSRWETQYF. In nucleotides, the CDR3 is TGCGCCAGCAGCCTTGGTTCTAGGTGGGAGACCCAGTACTTC.

The rearrangement uses TRBV5-1 and TRBJ1-5, with 8 bases lining up with TRBD1. There are 15 residues in the CDR3. With 0 bases clipped from V and 7 bases from J, the junction kept 6 bases outside the gene matches. The germline CDR1 and CDR2 sequences are SGHRS and YFSETQ. CDR3 residues: CASSLEPGGSQPQHF. In nucleotides, the CDR3 is TGCGCCAGCAGCTTGGAGCCAGGGGGCTCCCAGCCCCAGCATTTT.

A remark on this clone: Other DNA sequences in this sample translate to the same CDR3. The gene calls are TRBV7-2 and TRBJ2-2; TRBD2 agrees at 7 bases. With V trimmed by 3 bases and J by 1 base, 2 bases remained unmatched. CDR1 and CDR2 (germline): SGHTA, FQGNSA. The length of the CDR3 is 15 residues. This chain's CDR3 is CASSFAGVNTGELFF. DNA of the CDR3: TGTGCCAGCAGCTTTGCGGGAGTGAACACCGGGGAGCTGTTTTTT.

The chain has TRBV3-1 (or the pseudogene TRBV3-2) and TRBJ1-3, with a possible D match to TRBD1 (6 bases). Germline values: CDR1 LGHDT, CDR2 YNNKEL (reference sequence). The V and J ends lost 4 bases and 2 bases respectively, with 15 bases between them. This CDR3 is 16 amino acids long. The CDR3 nucleotides are TGTGCCAGCAGCCGCCGAGACAGGACGGCTGGAAACACCATATATTTT. Translating gives CASSRRDRTAGNTIYF.

The rearrangement uses TRBV7-3 and TRBJ2-3, with 10 bases fitting TRBD2. V lost 0 bases and J lost 3; bases outside the gene matches: 0. Per germline, CDR1 SGHTA and CDR2 FQGTGA. The CDR3 totals 15 residues. The CDR3, as DNA: TGTGCCAGCAGCTTAACTAGCGGGAGGACAGATACGCAGTATTTT. Amino acid sequence: CASSLTSGRTDTQYF.

The chain uses TRBV6-2 or TRBV6-3 and TRBJ2-2, with D tentatively TRBD2 (5 bases). Trimming pared 3 bases from V and 4 bases from J, leaving 9 bases between. The length of the CDR3 is 14 residues. Germline loops: CDR1 MNHEY, CDR2 SVGEGT. CDR3 residues: CASSYVRGTGELFF. The DNA of the CDR3 is TGTGCCAGCAGTTATGTTCGGGGCACCGGGGAGCTGTTTTTT.

A few counts support this clone. The chain recombines TRBV3-1 (or the pseudogene TRBV3-2) with TRBJ2-3; TRBD2 matches at 8 bases. Germline CDR1 reads LGHDT; CDR2 reads YNNKEL (reference sequence). The J segment lost 0 bases and the V segment lost 4 bases, leaving 3 bases of the junction unmatched. CDR3 size: 15 residues. CDR3 DNA: TGTGCCAGCAGCCGACTAGCGAGTAGCACAGATACGCAGTATTTT. This sequence encodes CASSRLASSTDTQYF.

The chain links TRBV7-6 to TRBJ2-5; TRBD2 agrees at 9 bases. V shed 3 bases, J shed 4 bases, and the junction held 18 bases outside the gene matches. CDR1 is SGHVS, CDR2 FNYEAQ, per germline. The CDR3 contains 19 residues. The CDR3, as DNA: TGTGCCAGCAGCTTTTCTAGCGGGATTACCTCCGCCACGGGAGAGACCCAGTACTTC. Translated, it gives CASSFSSGITSATGETQYF.

V usage is TRBV7-2 and J usage is TRBJ2-1, with a possible D match to TRBD1 (5 bases). Looked up from germline, CDR1 is SGHTA and CDR2 is FQGNSA. The CDR3 covers 14 residues. V lost 1 base to trimming and J lost 6 bases, with 10 bases between them. The CDR3 spells CASSLGQTFNEQFF. As DNA, the CDR3 is TGTGCCAGCAGCTTAGGACAGACTTTCAATGAGCAGTTCTTC.

The J gene is TRBJ1-2, the V gene TRBV2; D is possibly TRBD1 (6 bases). Trimming removed 2 bases from V and 2 bases from J, with 9 bases in between. The CDR3 length is 14 residues. The germline V gene encodes CDR1 SNHLY and CDR2 FYNNEI. CDR3 loop: CASSEFTGNYGYTF. Written as DNA, the CDR3 is TGTGCCAGCAGTGAATTTACAGGGAACTATGGCTACACCTTC.

The chain links TRBV5-1 to TRBJ2-1; D perhaps matches TRBD2 (5 bases). Germline V gives CDR1 SGHRS, CDR2 YFSETQ. This CDR3 is built from 14 residues. The ends were cut back, 5 bases at V and 2 bases at J, with 11 bases in the middle. The CDR3 nucleotides are TGCGCCAGCAGTAACGGAGGAACCTACAATGAGCAGTTCTTC. Translated, it gives CASSNGGTYNEQFF.

This clone came up once. This chain links TRBV3-1 (or the pseudogene TRBV3-2) with TRBJ2-1, with 8 bases lining up with TRBD2. V shed 8 bases and J 3 bases; nucleotides not matched to a gene: 27. This CDR3 spans 21 amino acids. The germline gives CDR1 LGHDT, CDR2 YNNKEL (reference sequence). The CDR3 sequence is CASFPSTGGPITLPNYNEQFF. The CDR3 bases are TGTGCCAGCTTCCCCTCTACGGGAGGGCCAATTACACTACCTAACTACAATGAGCAGTTCTTC.

The chain links TRBV5-4 to TRBJ2-1; 14 nucleotides match TRBD2. Germline-derived CDR1 and CDR2 are SGHNT and YYREEE (reference sequence). CDR3 size: 16 residues. V shed 0 bases, J shed 8 bases, and the junction held 4 bases outside the gene matches. The CDR3 is CASSLEGTSGSHEQFF. DNA of the CDR3: TGTGCCAGCAGCTTGGAGGGGACTAGCGGGAGCCATGAGCAGTTCTTC.

The chain is built from TRBV10-3 and TRBJ1-1; 7 bases are shared with TRBD1. V was clipped by 9 bases and J by 1 base; unmatched bases: 5. Germline V lookup: CDR1 ENHRY, CDR2 SYGVKD. This CDR3 comprises 13 residues. As DNA, the CDR3 is TGTGCCATGGCCGGGACAGAGAACACTGAAGCTTTCTTT. Its translation is CAMAGTENTEAFF.

The genes are TRBV7-5 and TRBJ2-7; the D call of TRBD1 is as the table states it, not checked on the DNA. TRBV7-5 is a pseudogene locus. This CDR3 comprises 17 residues. The CDR3 region is CARSLAGAGQGSYEQYF. The CDR3, as DNA: TGTGCCAGAAGCTTAGCTGGGGCGGGACAGGGGTCCTACGAGCAGTACTTC.

The chain joins TRBV30 to TRBJ2-7, with TRBD2 matching over 8 bases. V trimming: 0 bases; J trimming: 1 base; junction bases outside the gene matches: 5. Germline-derived CDR1 and CDR2 are GTSNPN and SVGIG (reference sequence). The CDR3 covers 15 residues. CDR3 in DNA: TGTGCCTGGAGTGTACGGCGGGAGGTGTCCTACGAGCAGTACTTC. As protein: CAWSVRREVSYEQYF. The full variable domain, with the rest looked up from reference TRBV30 and TRBJ2-7, is SQTIHQWPATLVQPVGSPLSLECTVEGTSNPNLYWYRQAAGRGLQLLFYSVGIGQISSEVPQNLSASRPQDRQFILSSKKLLLSDSGFYLCAWSVRREVSYEQYFGPGTRLTVT.

The chain has TRBV4-2 and TRBJ1-5, with D unclear. This CDR3 region has 13 residues. Trimming removed 0 bases at V and 6 bases at J, with 6 bases between. CDR1 LGHNA and CDR2 YNFKEQ come from the germline V gene. CDR3 DNA: TGTGCCAGCAGCCAAGATCCCGGTCAGCCCCAGCATTTT. This gives the protein CASSQDPGQPQHF.

For the CDR3, the DNA is TGTGCCAGCAGTGGGGCGGGGGTCCAGAATCAGCCCCAGCATTTT. It specifies CASSGAGVQNQPQHF. J is TRBJ1-5 and V is TRBV28; a possible D gene is TRBD1 (5 bases). The V gene lost 5 bases and the J gene lost 4 bases, with 15 bases spanning the gap. This CDR3 contains 15 residues. Germline lookup yields CDR1 MDHEN and CDR2 SYDVKM.

This chain links TRBV11-1 with TRBJ2-1; the D is unclear. The CDR3 extends over 15 amino acids. Germline values: CDR1 SGHAT, CDR2 FQDESV (reference sequence). Trimming pared 6 bases from V and 0 bases from J, leaving 12 bases between. The CDR3 DNA reads as TGTGCCAGCAGTGGCGGCCCCAGCTCCTACAATGAGCAGTTCTTC. It codes for CASSGGPSSYNEQFF.

The chain joins TRBV3-1 (or the pseudogene TRBV3-2) to TRBJ2-1; TRBD1 aligns across 10 bases. Germline V gives CDR1 LGHDT, CDR2 YNNKEL (reference sequence). This CDR3 is built from 14 residues. The trim removed 1 base at V and 15 bases at J, leaving 9 bases unmatched. The CDR3, as DNA: TGTGCCAGCAGCCAAGGCATCGACAGGGGGCGCCTGTTCTTC. Translating gives CASSQGIDRGRLFF.

The CDR3 loop is CASSLGQGAPGANVLTF. In DNA, the CDR3 is TGTGCCAGCAGCTTAGGACAGGGGGCGCCAGGGGCCAACGTCCTGACTTTC. The V and J genes are TRBV7-8 and TRBJ2-6; 10 bases are shared with TRBD1. V was pared by 1 base and J by 4 bases, with 4 bases of the junction left unmatched. The CDR3 sequence is 17 residues long. CDR1 and CDR2 (germline): SGHVS, FQNEAQ.

This clone appeared a few times. This chain connects TRBV5-1 to TRBJ2-2; tentatively, D is TRBD2 (5 bases). V shed 4 bases and J shed 8 bases, with 18 bases lying between them. The CDR3 is made up of 15 amino acids. The germline CDR1 and CDR2 sequences are SGHRS and YFSETQ. The CDR3 DNA is TGCGCCAGCAGCACGGAGGCACGGTTACTTGGGGAGCTGTTTTTT. It encodes CASSTEARLLGELFF.

The chain employs TRBV9 and TRBJ1-6; D is perhaps TRBD1 (6 bases). From germline, CDR1 is SGDLS and CDR2 YYNGEE. This CDR3 is built from 14 residues. V was trimmed by 5 bases and J by 7 bases, leaving 13 bases between them. CDR3 protein: CASRATGPNSPLHF. For the CDR3, the DNA is TGTGCCAGCAGAGCGACAGGCCCCAATTCACCCCTCCACTTT. Complete variable domain (other parts from reference TRBV9 and TRBJ1-6): DSGVTQTPKHLITATGQRVTLRCSPRSGDLSVYWYQQSLDQGLQFLIQYYNGEERAKGNILERFSAQQFPDLHSELNLSSLELGDSALYFCASRATGPNSPLHFGNGTRLTVT.

The chain joins TRBV27 to TRBJ1-2; 7 nucleotides align to TRBD1. CDR1 and CDR2 (germline): MNHEY, SMNVEV (reference sequence). V gave up 6 bases and J gave up 7 bases; unmatched junction bases: 8. There are 13 residues in the CDR3. CDR3 in DNA: TGTGCCAGCAGGACAGGGAAGGAGAGTGGCTACACCTTC. The encoded protein is CASRTGKESGYTF.

This clone has just a few counts. The rearrangement joins TRBV18 to TRBJ2-1; a possible D gene is TRBD2 (6 bases). Germline values: CDR1 KGHSH, CDR2 LQKENI. Deletions cut 4 bases from V and 4 bases from J, with 11 bases between. This CDR3 has 14 amino acids. Here the CDR3 reads CASSRLEGYNEQFF. The CDR3 DNA reads as TGTGCCAGCTCACGCCTGGAGGGATACAATGAGCAGTTCTTC.

The genes are TRBV6-1 and TRBJ2-3; 8 bases are shared with TRBD1. Germline trimming cut 3 bases from V and 6 bases from J; bases unmatched to any gene: 8. The germline V gene encodes CDR1 MNHNS and CDR2 SASEGT. The CDR3 spans 15 residues. DNA for the CDR3: TGTGCCAGCAGTGACAGGGGGCCGGGGCAGGATACGCAGTATTTT. Its protein is CASSDRGPGQDTQYF.

This rearrangement joins TRBV11-3 to TRBJ2-1; 9 bases match TRBD2. Germline V gene data show CDR1 as SGHNT and CDR2 as YENEEA. The CDR3 runs to 19 residues. V shed 3 bases, J shed 8 bases, and the junction held 20 bases outside the gene matches. DNA for the CDR3: TGTGCCAGCAGCTTTGGGACACCGCCTTTTAGCGGGAGTTTAGATGAGCAGTTCTTC. Protein product: CASSFGTPPFSGSLDEQFF.

The chain has TRBV19 and TRBJ2-1, with 12 bases that match TRBD2. J was trimmed by 3 bases and V by 4 bases; bases with no gene match: 7. This CDR3 comprises 17 residues. CDR1 and CDR2 (germline): LNHDA, SQIVND (reference sequence). The CDR3 sequence: CASSTGASGRVYNEQFF. The DNA for the CDR3 is TGTGCCAGTAGTACGGGGGCTAGCGGGAGGGTCTACAATGAGCAGTTCTTC.

The V gene is TRBV10-1, the J gene TRBJ2-5, with D perhaps TRBD2 (5 bases). The CDR3 loop spans 13 amino acids. V was pared by 2 bases and J by 3 bases, with 7 bases between. Germline V gene lookup returns CDR1 WNHNN and CDR2 SYGVQD (reference sequence). The DNA for the CDR3 is TGCGCCAGCAGTGAGGCCGGGGAAGAGACCCAGTACTTC. Translating it yields CASSEAGEETQYF.

The chain is built from TRBV5-6 and TRBJ2-7; D not certain. V lost 4 bases and J lost 0, with 5 bases in between. The length of the CDR3 is 12 residues. From germline, CDR1 is SGHDT and CDR2 YYEEEE. DNA of the CDR3: TGTGCCAGCAGCCTTAGCTCCTACGAGCAGTACTTC. It translates to CASSLSSYEQYF.